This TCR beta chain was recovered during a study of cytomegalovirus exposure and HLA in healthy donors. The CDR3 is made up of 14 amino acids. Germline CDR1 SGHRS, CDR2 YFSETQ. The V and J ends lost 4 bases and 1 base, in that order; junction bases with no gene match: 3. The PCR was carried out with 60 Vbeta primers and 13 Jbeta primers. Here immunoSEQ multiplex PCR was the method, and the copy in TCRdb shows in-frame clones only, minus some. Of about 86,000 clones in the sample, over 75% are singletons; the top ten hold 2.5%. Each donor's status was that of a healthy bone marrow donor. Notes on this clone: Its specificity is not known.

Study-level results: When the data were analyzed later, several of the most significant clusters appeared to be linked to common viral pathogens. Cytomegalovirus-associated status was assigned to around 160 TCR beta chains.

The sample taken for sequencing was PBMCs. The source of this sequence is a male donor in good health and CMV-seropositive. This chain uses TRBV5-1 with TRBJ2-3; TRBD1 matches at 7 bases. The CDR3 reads CASSPGQRTDTQYF. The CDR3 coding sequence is TGCGCCAGCAGCCCGGGACAGCGCACAGATACGCAGTATTTT.